What follows describes a single T cell receptor beta chain. This sample is part of a study of cytomegalovirus exposure and HLA in healthy donors. The study ran its PCR with 60 Vbeta and 13 Jbeta primers. Some clones are missing from TCRdb's copy, which holds only in-frame ones; the method was immunoSEQ multiplex PCR. This sample's table reports tens of thousands of clones. V lost 3 bases and J 0 bases, leaving 15 bases between the germline ends. This CDR3 region has 17 residues. Germline CDR1 is MRHNA and CDR2 is SNTAGT. This chain uses TRBV6-4 with TRBJ1-5; perhaps TRBD1 as D (5 bases). Sequenced material: PBMCs. This clonotype originated in a middle-aged man in good health and CMV-seronegative. The CDR3 nucleotides read TGTGCCAGCAGTGATGCGACAGCAACCGATAGCAATCAGCCCCAGCATTTT. It codes for CASSDATATDSNQPQHF.